This T cell receptor beta chain was recovered during a study of early T cells in non-severe SARS-CoV-2 infection. V was shortened by 6 bases and J by 0 bases, with 13 bases between the two germline ends. Germline assignment: CDR1 SGHRS and CDR2 YFSETQ. The CDR3 has 16 amino acids. MiXCR was run by TCRdb on the 5' RACE reads, yielding one entry per CDR3 protein. The table has tens of thousands of distinct CDR3 sequences, around 12% seen once. The sample was whole blood. The sequence was obtained from an adult who was a healthcare worker with PCR-confirmed SARS-CoV-2 infection or an uninfected control (not recorded which). This chain uses TRBV5-1 with TRBJ2-6, with D perhaps assigned TRBD1 or TRBD2 (5 bases each). The CDR3 loop reads CASTADTPSGANVLTF. In DNA, the CDR3 is TGCGCCAGCACAGCGGACACCCCCTCTGGGGCCAACGTCCTGACTTTC.